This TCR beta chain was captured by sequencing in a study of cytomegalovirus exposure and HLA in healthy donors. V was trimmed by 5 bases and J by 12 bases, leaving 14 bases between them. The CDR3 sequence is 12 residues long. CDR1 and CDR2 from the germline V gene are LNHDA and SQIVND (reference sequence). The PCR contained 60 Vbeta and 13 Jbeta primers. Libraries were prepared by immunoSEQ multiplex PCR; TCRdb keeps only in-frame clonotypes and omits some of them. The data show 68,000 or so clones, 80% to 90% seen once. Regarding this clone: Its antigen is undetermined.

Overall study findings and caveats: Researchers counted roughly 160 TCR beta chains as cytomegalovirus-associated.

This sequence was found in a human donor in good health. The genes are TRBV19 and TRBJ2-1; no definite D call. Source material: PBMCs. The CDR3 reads CASSSGGRRQFF. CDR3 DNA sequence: TGTGCCAGTAGTTCCGGTGGCAGGCGGCAGTTCTTC.